The 22 T cell receptor beta chains in this list originate from one sample, sequenced in a study of tumor-infiltrating lymphocytes in localized non-small cell lung cancer. TCRdb's copy holds only in-frame clones and misses some; the assay was immunoSEQ multiplex PCR. This table has over 9,000 clones, 80% to 90% appearing once. The specimen sequenced was uninvolved lung tissue not adjacent to the tumor. The receptors originated from a human donor with non-small cell lung cancer.

The chain joins TRBV5-6 to TRBJ2-1, with TRBD2 matching 7 bases. J lost 3 bases, V lost 4 bases, and 7 bases had no gene match. In germline, CDR1 is SGHDT, CDR2 YYEEEE. The CDR3 is 15 residues long. CDR3: CASSQGLGVYNEQFF. As DNA, the CDR3 is TGTGCCAGCAGCCAAGGACTAGGTGTCTACAATGAGCAGTTCTTC.

This clone was found a few times. CDR3 in DNA: TGTGCCAGCAGCTTAGAAGCATCTCCTACCTACGAGCAGTACTTC. Translating it yields CASSLEASPTYEQYF. The V and J genes are TRBV7-8 and TRBJ2-7; D is uncertain. CDR1 SGHVS and CDR2 FQNEAQ come from the germline V gene. The CDR3 runs to 15 residues. V lost 1 base, J lost 2 bases, and 12 bases lay in between. Drawing the rest from reference TRBV7-8 and TRBJ2-7, the complete variable domain is GAGVSQSPRYKVAKRGQDVALRCDPISGHVSLFWYQQALGQGPEFLTYFQNEAQLDKSGLPSDRFFAERPEGSVSTLKIQRTQQEDSAVYLCASSLEASPTYEQYFGPGTRLTVT.

The chain joins TRBV10-2 to TRBJ1-1, with 7 bases aligning to TRBD1. The germline gives CDR1 WSHSY, CDR2 SAAADI. The CDR3 runs to 14 residues. J was trimmed by 0 bases and V by 6 bases; bases with no gene match: 4. CDR3 sequence reads: CASSRQGMNTEAFF. DNA of the CDR3: TGCGCCAGCAGCCGACAGGGAATGAACACTGAAGCTTTCTTT.

The V and J genes are TRBV13 and TRBJ2-1, with 9 positions matching TRBD2. V lost 3 bases to trimming and J lost 5 bases; unmatched junction nucleotides: 8. The CDR3 consists of 16 residues. Germline CDR1 reads PRHDT; CDR2 reads FYEKMQ (reference sequence). The CDR3 sequence is CASSLSPGLANNEQFF. The CDR3 DNA sequence: TGTGCCAGCAGCTTGTCCCCGGGACTAGCCAACAATGAGCAGTTCTTC.

This clone was recorded a few times. This chain links TRBV6-1 with TRBJ1-5, with D unresolved. The CDR3 runs to 14 residues. V dropped 2 bases and J dropped 4 bases, with 9 bases sitting between them. Germline CDR1 is MNHNS and CDR2 is SASEGT. The CDR3 reads CASSEKTRNQPQHF. The CDR3 coding sequence is TGTGCCAGCAGTGAAAAGACACGAAATCAGCCCCAGCATTTT.

The gene calls are TRBV25-1 and TRBJ2-7, with D possibly being TRBD1 (5 bases). Trimming pared 3 bases from V and 2 bases from J, leaving 5 bases between. Looked up from germline, CDR1 is MGHDK and CDR2 is SYGVNS. This CDR3 has 12 amino acids. Here the CDR3 DNA reads TGTGCCAGCAGTGACAGGGCCTACGAGCAGTACTTC. Amino acid sequence: CASSDRAYEQYF.

This chain links TRBV19 with TRBJ2-7, with 8 bases identical to TRBD1. Unmatched junction bases numbered 8, after V lost 8 bases and J lost 5 bases. This CDR3 has 13 amino acids. From germline, CDR1 is LNHDA and CDR2 SQIVND (reference sequence). This chain's CDR3 is CASRGQGLNEQYF. The CDR3 DNA follows: TGTGCCAGTCGCGGACAGGGTCTTAACGAGCAGTACTTC.

This clone is categorized as medium-sized. The genes are TRBV2 and TRBJ2-7; D uncertain. CDR3 size: 12 residues. Trimming left V 3 bases short and J 3 bases short, with 6 bases between. From germline, CDR1 is SNHLY and CDR2 FYNNEI. In nucleotides, the CDR3 is TGTGCCAGCAGTGACTTTCTCTACGAGCAGTACTTC. This sequence encodes CASSDFLYEQYF.

The chain has TRBV6-5 and TRBJ1-1; 9 bases fit TRBD1. CDR3 size: 15 residues. The V gene end was trimmed by 6 bases and the J gene end by 4 bases; junction bases not matched to a gene: 9. CDR1 MNHEY and CDR2 SVGAGI come from the germline V gene. The CDR3 nucleotides read TGTGCCAGCAGGGCGGGACAGGGTGCGTCCACTGAAGCTTTCTTT. Protein sequence: CASRAGQGASTEAFF.

J is TRBJ2-5 and V is TRBV5-1; 11 bases align to TRBD2. V lost 7 bases to trimming and J lost 2 bases; unmatched junction nucleotides: 10. Germline-derived CDR1 and CDR2 are SGHRS and YFSETQ. CDR3 length: 16 amino acids. The CDR3 loop reads CASALTSGGLQETQYF. The CDR3 DNA reads as TGCGCCAGCGCCCTCACTAGCGGGGGACTTCAAGAGACCCAGTACTTC.

This clone was counted once. The chain employs TRBV7-8 and TRBJ1-3, with D unresolved. Germline-derived CDR1 and CDR2 are SGHVS and FQNEAQ. Trimming cost V 2 bases and J 1 base, with 9 bases left between them. The CDR3 sequence is 15 residues long. DNA for the CDR3: TGTGCCAGCAGCTTACAGCCCCGGTCTGGAAACACCATATATTTT. Residues: CASSLQPRSGNTIYF.

The chain links TRBV30 to TRBJ1-5; no definite D call. V lost 0 bases to trimming and J lost 3 bases, with 6 bases between them. Looked up from germline, CDR1 is GTSNPN and CDR2 is SVGIG (reference sequence). The CDR3 spans 13 residues. In DNA, the CDR3 is TGTGCCTGGAGTGTACAGCTCAATCAGCCCCAGCATTTT. Encoded protein: CAWSVQLNQPQHF.

V gene TRBV6-6 combines with J gene TRBJ1-1; D may be TRBD1 (5 bases). CDR1 MNHNY and CDR2 SVGAGI come from the germline V gene (reference sequence). This CDR3 has 15 amino acids. Trimming took 6 bases from V and 1 from J, leaving 15 bases between them. The CDR3 DNA reads as TGTGCCAGCAGACCCCCCCGGGGGGGGAACACTGAAGCTTTCTTT. The encoded protein is CASRPPRGGNTEAFF.

This clone has just a few counts. J is TRBJ2-7 and V is TRBV6-5; the D gene is possibly TRBD2 (5 bases). The CDR3 loop spans 16 amino acids. Germline CDR1 and CDR2: MNHEY and SVGAGI. Trimming pared 2 bases from V and 0 bases from J, leaving 14 bases between. CDR3 sequence reads: CASSYNRDYLSYEQYF. For the CDR3, the DNA is TGTGCCAGCAGTTACAATCGGGATTACCTCTCCTACGAGCAGTACTTC.

J is TRBJ2-3 and V is TRBV4-2; the match to TRBD1 covers 7 bases. The CDR3 loop spans 15 amino acids. Germline V lookup: CDR1 LGHNA, CDR2 YNFKEQ. With 3 bases clipped from V and 2 bases from J, the junction kept 5 bases outside the gene matches. The CDR3 coding sequence is TGTGCCAGCAGCCAGCCAGGGGGTAACACAGATACGCAGTATTTT. Translation gives CASSQPGGNTDTQYF.

V usage is TRBV5-1 and J usage is TRBJ2-5, with 12 bases fitting TRBD2. Germline V gives CDR1 SGHRS, CDR2 YFSETQ. After removal of 0 bases from V and 2 bases from J, the junction contained 2 bases not matched to a gene. The CDR3 totals 16 residues. CDR3 in amino acids: CASSLATSGGQETQYF. In DNA, the CDR3 is TGCGCCAGCAGCTTGGCCACTAGCGGGGGGCAAGAGACCCAGTACTTC.

The rearrangement joins TRBV25-1 to TRBJ2-5, with 7 positions matching TRBD2. Germline values: CDR1 MGHDK, CDR2 SYGVNS. This CDR3 region has 13 residues. V shed 8 bases, J shed 5 bases, and the junction held 8 bases outside the gene matches. The CDR3 here is CASGAGVGETQYF. The DNA for the CDR3 is TGTGCCAGCGGCGCGGGGGTGGGGGAGACCCAGTACTTC. The complete variable domain, with remaining parts taken from reference TRBV25-1 and TRBJ2-5, reads EADIYQTPRYLVIGTGKKITLECSQTMGHDKMYWYQQDPGMELHLIHYSYGVNSTEKGDLSSESTVSRIRTEHFPLTLESARPSHTSQYLCASGAGVGETQYFGPGTRLLVL.

V usage is TRBV11-2 and J usage is TRBJ1-1, with D hard to call. From germline, CDR1 is SGHAT and CDR2 FQNNGV. The V end was cut by 4 bases, the J end by 6 bases, with 12 bases between. The CDR3 is 13 residues long. The CDR3 region is CASSYTTPAEAFF. The CDR3, as DNA: TGTGCCAGCAGCTACACCACCCCAGCTGAAGCTTTCTTT.

This clone appeared a single time. This chain links TRBV6-1 with TRBJ2-5; tentative D call: TRBD1 (6 bases). The CDR3 contains 13 residues. Germline loops: CDR1 MNHNS, CDR2 SASEGT. V dropped 6 bases and J dropped 4 bases, with 12 bases sitting between them. CDR3 region: CASRDEGGETQYF. The CDR3 bases are TGTGCCAGCAGAGATGAAGGGGGAGAGACCCAGTACTTC.

The chain joins TRBV6-4 to TRBJ2-2; D is undetermined. The CDR3 runs to 14 residues. V shed 8 bases and J shed 3 bases, with 13 bases lying between them. Germline CDR1 reads MRHNA; CDR2 reads SNTAGT. CDR3 coding DNA: TGTGCCAGCTCGCCGGGCTCAGACACCGGGGAGCTGTTTTTT. Translating it yields CASSPGSDTGELFF.

The chain combines TRBV6-5 with TRBJ1-2; D gene unclear. This CDR3 comprises 15 residues. CDR1 and CDR2 from the germline V gene are MNHEY and SVGAGI. V was shortened by 6 bases and J by 4 bases, with 18 bases between the two germline ends. In DNA, the CDR3 is TGTGCCAGCAGACAGTTACGGTCAGGCATCTATGGCTACACCTTC. It encodes CASRQLRSGIYGYTF.

The table lists this clone with a count of one. The gene calls are TRBV7-2 and TRBJ2-5; D is tentatively TRBD1 or TRBD2 (5 bases each). CDR3 length: 14 residues. Trimming removed 5 bases at V and 0 bases at J, with 10 bases between. CDR1 is SGHTA, CDR2 FQGNSA, per germline. CDR3 amino acids: CASSPQGHQETQYF. In nucleotides, the CDR3 is TGTGCCAGCAGCCCCCAGGGACACCAAGAGACCCAGTACTTC.